One and the same sample provided the 10 T cell receptor beta chains below, sequenced in a study of T-cell reconstitution after alpha-beta-depleted transplantation in children. Preparation of the TCRbeta library used unique molecular identifiers. TCRdb independently ran MiXCR on the PCR reads; one entry per CDR3 protein. Found here are thousands of distinct CDR3 sequences, approximately 12% of them singletons; the top ten hold 20% to 25%. Sequencing was performed on PBMCs, mostly from graft donor cells, taken 180 days after TCRalphabeta/CD19-depleted stem cell transplant. The receptors were gathered from a child in the first two years of life who had a stem cell transplant for acute myeloid leukemia, so the T cells may come from the graft donor.

Ten or more counts support this clonotype. The chain is built from TRBV2 and TRBJ2-7, with 9 bases identical to TRBD1. J lost 3 bases, V lost 6 bases, and 9 bases had no gene match. CDR1 is SNHLY, CDR2 FYNNEI, per germline. The CDR3 runs to 15 residues. CDR3 DNA sequence: TGTGCCAGCAGGGAATTGACAGGGGGATTCTACGAGCAGTACTTC. Translation: CASRELTGGFYEQYF.

This clonotype appeared many times. J is TRBJ1-1 and V is TRBV6-6; tentative D call: TRBD1 (5 bases). The CDR3 is made up of 13 amino acids. Per germline, CDR1 MNHNY and CDR2 SVGAGI (reference sequence). The V and J ends lost 6 bases and 1 base respectively, with 9 bases between them. Here the CDR3 DNA reads TGTGCCAGCAGCTTCGACAGGAACACTGAAGCTTTCTTT. Encoded protein: CASSFDRNTEAFF.

This clonotype was recorded many times. The CDR3 region has the DNA TGTGCCAGCAGTCCCACAGCTGGCTACACCTTC. It yields the protein CASSPTAGYTF. The rearrangement links TRBV6-7 to TRBJ1-2; D gene unclear. TRBV6-7 is an ORF for which the function is uncertain. The CDR3 sequence is 11 residues long. The V gene lost 5 bases and the J gene lost 7 bases, with 8 bases spanning the gap.

This clonotype was seen repeatedly, ten times or more. V and J are TRBV5-4 and TRBJ1-2, with no clear D. The CDR3 contains 12 residues. Germline loops: CDR1 SGHNT, CDR2 YYREEE (reference sequence). V was clipped by 4 bases and J by 5 bases, with 9 bases between them. The CDR3 nucleotides are TGTGCCAGCAGCGAAACAGAGTATGGCTACACCTTC. It is translated as CASSETEYGYTF.

The J gene is TRBJ1-5, the V gene TRBV28; TRBD1 might be the D (5 bases). Trimming shortened V by 3 bases and J by 0 bases, and 9 bases separated the two germline ends. This CDR3 has 15 amino acids. From germline, CDR1 is MDHEN and CDR2 SYDVKM. The CDR3, as DNA: TGTGCCAGCAGTTTTGGGGGGTATAGCAATCAGCCCCAGCATTTT. This sequence encodes CASSFGGYSNQPQHF.

The table lists this clonotype with many counts. This chain uses TRBV2 with TRBJ2-5; 7 bases match TRBD2. The CDR3 sequence is 14 residues long. J lost 1 base, V lost 6 bases, and 5 bases had no gene match. Per germline, CDR1 SNHLY and CDR2 FYNNEI. The CDR3 coding sequence is TGTGCCAGCAGGGCCTGGGAGGGCCAAGAGACCCAGTACTTC. Translation gives CASRAWEGQETQYF.

This clonotype is labeled medium-sized. The chain employs TRBV7-7 and TRBJ2-2; 7 bases align to TRBD1. CDR1 and CDR2 (germline): SSHAT, FNYEAQ (reference sequence). Trimming at V came to 5 bases and at J to 5 bases, leaving 5 bases not matched to a gene. The CDR3 sequence is 14 residues long. CDR3 nucleotide sequence: TGTGCCAGCAGCCCCGGACAGGCAACCGGGGAGCTGTTTTTT. Residues: CASSPGQATGELFF. The full variable domain, with the rest looked up from reference TRBV7-7 and TRBJ2-2, is GAGVSQSPRYKVTKRGQDVTLRCDPISSHATLYWYQQALGQGPEFLTYFNYEAQPDKSGLPSDRFSAERPEGSISTLTIQRTEQRDSAMYRCASSPGQATGELFFGEGSRLTVL.

This clonotype was counted many times. This chain joins TRBV30 and TRBJ2-7, with a tentative D call TRBD2 (5 bases). V lost 3 bases and J lost 6, with 9 bases in between. The CDR3 runs to 11 residues. The V gene's germline CDR1 is GTSNPN and CDR2 SVGIG (reference sequence). The CDR3 DNA reads TGTGCCTGGAGCGAACTAGGCGAGCAGTACTTC. Its translation: CAWSELGEQYF.

This chain links TRBV28 with TRBJ2-5, with 11 nucleotides matching TRBD2. Per the germline V gene, CDR1 is MDHEN and CDR2 is SYDVKM. This CDR3 comprises 17 residues. With 5 bases clipped from V and 2 bases from J, the junction kept 10 bases outside the gene matches. The CDR3 DNA is TGTGCCAGCAGTACCACCCGACTAGCGGGAAAGCAAGAGACCCAGTACTTC. Translation gives CASSTTRLAGKQETQYF.

This clonotype was observed at least ten times. The rearrangement uses TRBV11-2 and TRBJ2-3, with D perhaps TRBD1 or TRBD2 (6 bases each). Germline V CDR1 and CDR2: SGHAT, FQNNGV. V lost 1 base and J lost 0, with 17 bases in between. There are 18 residues in the CDR3. DNA for the CDR3: TGTGCCAGCAGCTTAGGGTTGGGGGCTAGCGCAAGCACAGATACGCAGTATTTT. Protein product: CASSLGLGASASTDTQYF.